The table lists the clone carrying this T cell receptor beta chain with a few counts. The sample is drawn from a study of blood T cell repertoires in COVID-19. Study in general: Acute and convalescent COVID-19 specimens originated in the United States, Italy and Spain. PBMCs, B-cell-depleted T cells, or T cells provided the cDNA or gDNA that made up the material.

Original processing methods: The assay estimated nucleated cells by amplifying reference gene primers. Sequencing was performed with immunoSEQ multiplex PCR; in TCRdb, only in-frame clones are kept and a portion is missing. Clone size and V and J calls were adopted from that table, with D and trimming inferred from the DNA. The sample has 200,000 to 250,000 clones, approximately 84% seen once. The TCR was taken from an elderly woman with acute or convalescent COVID-19. What was sequenced was peripheral blood.

Here the CDR3 DNA reads TGTGCCAGCAGCCCAGGGGGACAGGAAGATAACTATGGCTACACCTTC. As protein: CASSPGGQEDNYGYTF. This rearrangement joins TRBV3-1 (or the pseudogene TRBV3-2) to TRBJ1-2; 8 bases are a match to TRBD1. Germline values: CDR1 LGHDT, CDR2 YNNKEL (reference sequence). This CDR3 is built from 16 residues. V lost 4 bases, J lost 1 base, and 8 bases stayed unmatched.